This TCR beta chain was sequenced for a study of cytomegalovirus exposure and HLA in healthy donors. Both 60 Vbeta primers and 13 Jbeta primers went into the PCR. The assay was immunoSEQ multiplex PCR, and TCRdb's table has in-frame clones only and misses some. The table shows 250,000 to 350,000 clones, with about four fifths occurring only once. These donors, healthy bone marrow donors, were studied. In the case of this clone: The antigen is unknown.

Broader study findings: A later analysis found most CMV-associated TCR beta chains apparently HLA-restricted. High specificity and sensitivity for cytomegalovirus status were reported for the classifier.

What was sequenced was PBMCs. This TCR was sampled from a girl aged 2-9 years in good health and CMV-seronegative.

CDR3: CASQDRGLSNEKLFF. DNA for the CDR3: TGTGCCAGCCAAGACAGGGGACTCTCTAATGAAAAACTGTTTTTT. This chain uses TRBV19 with TRBJ1-4, with 8 positions matching TRBD1. Germline V gene lookup returns CDR1 LNHDA and CDR2 SQIVND (reference sequence). This CDR3 is 15 amino acids long. V was pared by 9 bases and J by 3 bases, with 9 bases of the junction left unmatched.